These 23 T cell receptor beta chains originate from one sample sequenced in a study of blood T cell repertoires in COVID-19. Profiled with immunoSEQ multiplex PCR; TCRdb holds only in-frame clones, not every one. The data hold around 190,000 clones, with 65% to 80% observed a single time. What was sequenced was peripheral blood. The source of these receptors is a woman in her forties or fifties with acute or convalescent COVID-19.

V usage is TRBV18 and J usage is TRBJ2-3; 7 bases line up with TRBD1. Germline V gene lookup returns CDR1 KGHSH and CDR2 LQKENI. The CDR3 loop spans 15 amino acids. Unmatched junction bases numbered 6, after V lost 4 bases and J lost 2 bases. CDR3 in amino acids: CASSLIGTDTDTQYF. CDR3 bases: TGTGCCAGCTCACTGATCGGGACAGACACAGATACGCAGTATTTT.

The CDR3 coding sequence is TGTGCCAGCAGCTTCCCGCCGACAGGGGGAAACACCATATATTTT. Amino acid sequence: CASSFPPTGGNTIYF. This rearrangement joins TRBV5-5 to TRBJ1-3; 7 positions agree with TRBD1. The CDR3 totals 15 residues. Trimming took 2 bases from V and 4 from J; bases not matched to a gene: 6. The germline V gene encodes CDR1 SGHKS and CDR2 YYEKEE (reference sequence). Drawing the rest from reference TRBV5-5 and TRBJ1-3, the complete variable domain is DAGVTQSPTHLIKTRGQQVTLRCSPISGHKSVSWYQQVLGQGPQFIFQYYEKEERGRGNFPDRFSARQFPNYSSELNVNALLLGDSALYLCASSFPPTGGNTIYFGEGSWLTVV.

In DNA, the CDR3 is TGCGCCAGCAGCCAAGGAGGCAGGAACACCGGGGAGCTGTTTTTT. This codes for CASSQGGRNTGELFF. V is TRBV4-1 and J is TRBJ2-2; D unresolved. This CDR3 has 15 amino acids. The germline V and J ends were trimmed by 1 base and 1 base, with 7 bases remaining between them. Germline assignment: CDR1 MGHRA and CDR2 YSYEKL.

The DNA for the CDR3 is TGTGCCAGCAGTTTATTTTTAGGGACTAGCGGGCCTGGAGGATGGCAGTACTTC. Protein product: CASSLFLGTSGPGGWQYF. V gene TRBV28 combines with J gene TRBJ2-7; 12 nucleotides match TRBD2. The trim removed 1 base at V and 9 bases at J, leaving 16 bases unmatched. The length of the CDR3 is 18 residues. Germline V gene sequence: CDR1 MDHEN, CDR2 SYDVKM.

The rearrangement links TRBV27 to TRBJ2-7; 9 bases map to TRBD2. Germline loops: CDR1 MNHEY, CDR2 SMNVEV (reference sequence). This CDR3 spans 16 amino acids. Trimming removed 5 bases from V and 4 bases from J; junction bases left unmatched: 12. CDR3 sequence reads: CASSPQAAGGLYEQYF. CDR3 DNA sequence: TGTGCCAGCAGTCCCCAGGCGGCGGGGGGGCTATACGAGCAGTACTTC.

The genes are TRBV30 and TRBJ2-7, with no clear D. Trimming took 5 bases from V and 6 from J, leaving 17 bases between them. The germline V gene has CDR1 GTSNPN and CDR2 SVGIG (reference sequence). This CDR3 contains 13 residues. The CDR3, as DNA: TGTGCCTGGCGCGGATTGTACTGGTCCGAGCAGTACTTC. This sequence encodes CAWRGLYWSEQYF.

This clone showed up just a few times. The CDR3 is CASSLITANYGYTF. The CDR3 DNA follows: TGTGCCAGCAGCTTAATTACAGCTAACTATGGCTACACCTTC. The chain links TRBV7-2 to TRBJ1-2; D gene unclear. The length of the CDR3 is 14 residues. Germline CDR1 reads SGHTA; CDR2 reads FQGNSA. Trimming stripped 2 bases from V and 0 bases from J, with 7 bases between.

The chain uses TRBV4-2 and TRBJ1-6; D unresolved. The CDR3 sequence is 15 residues long. Per germline, CDR1 LGHNA and CDR2 YNFKEQ. The V end was cut by 0 bases, the J end by 10 bases, with 13 bases between. CDR3 protein: CASSQDPGSGSPLHF. As DNA, the CDR3 is TGTGCCAGCAGCCAAGATCCGGGGTCGGGATCACCCCTCCACTTT.

The chain is built from TRBV6-5 and TRBJ1-1; maybe TRBD1 (6 bases). CDR3 length: 15 amino acids. Germline assignment: CDR1 MNHEY and CDR2 SVGAGI. V lost 6 bases to trimming and J lost 1 base, with 15 bases between them. DNA for the CDR3: TGTGCCAGCAGACCAAGGACAGATTGGAACACTGAAGCTTTCTTT. It is translated as CASRPRTDWNTEAFF.

The rearrangement links TRBV7-2 to TRBJ2-7; 9 nucleotides agree with TRBD1. Germline V gene sequence: CDR1 SGHTA, CDR2 FQGNSA. V lost 4 bases and J lost 3; bases outside the gene matches: 19. CDR3 length equals 19 residues. Here the CDR3 reads CASSSPQRLQGAPFYEQYF. The CDR3 bases are TGTGCCAGCAGCTCACCCCAGAGACTACAGGGGGCTCCCTTCTACGAGCAGTACTTC.

This clone was observed a few times. The V gene is TRBV28, the J gene TRBJ1-2; D possibly corresponds to TRBD1 (5 bases). Trimming shortened V by 6 bases and J by 4 bases, and 12 bases separated the two germline ends. CDR1 is MDHEN, CDR2 SYDVKM, per germline. This CDR3 has 13 residues. CDR3: CASRESGPYGYTF. As DNA, the CDR3 is TGTGCCAGCAGGGAGTCAGGGCCCTATGGCTACACCTTC.

This clone showed up just a few times. V is TRBV2 and J is TRBJ2-1; 12 nucleotides agree with TRBD2. The length of the CDR3 is 16 residues. The V gene end was trimmed by 7 bases and the J gene end by 6 bases; junction bases not matched to a gene: 10. Germline lookup yields CDR1 SNHLY and CDR2 FYNNEI. Here the CDR3 reads CASTGTSGPALNEQFF. The CDR3 DNA reads TGTGCCAGCACTGGGACTAGCGGGCCCGCCCTCAATGAGCAGTTCTTC.

V usage is TRBV5-4 and J usage is TRBJ1-2, with a tentative D call TRBD1 (5 bases). Germline values: CDR1 SGHNT, CDR2 YYREEE (reference sequence). V lost 1 base to trimming and J lost 6 bases, with 22 bases between them. This CDR3 contains 17 residues. The CDR3 region is CASSLPLGQGGSHGYTF. The CDR3 region has the DNA TGTGCCAGCAGCTTGCCCTTGGGGCAGGGAGGTTCTCATGGCTACACCTTC.

Only one count was recorded for this clone. V usage is TRBV27 and J usage is TRBJ2-1, with 9 bases lining up with TRBD2. The CDR3 has 15 residues. V dropped 1 base and J dropped 6; count of bases not matched to a gene: 4. Germline lookup yields CDR1 MNHEY and CDR2 SMNVEV (reference sequence). CDR3 bases: TGTGCCAGCAGTTTATTGACTAGCGGAGGCAATGAGCAGTTCTTC. Its protein is CASSLLTSGGNEQFF.

This clone is a singleton in its sample. The V and J genes are TRBV28 and TRBJ2-7; TRBD1 aligns across 9 bases. The length of the CDR3 is 14 residues. Unmatched junction bases numbered 4, after V lost 6 bases and J lost 1 base. Looked up from germline, CDR1 is MDHEN and CDR2 is SYDVKM. The DNA of the CDR3 is TGTGCCAGCAGCCGGGACAGGGTTTCCTACGAGCAGTACTTC. Translated, it gives CASSRDRVSYEQYF.

The chain uses TRBV24-1 and TRBJ1-6, with 9 bases matching TRBD1. The CDR3 runs to 13 residues. V shed 7 bases, J shed 8 bases, and the junction held 2 bases outside the gene matches. Per the germline V gene, CDR1 is KGHDR and CDR2 is SFDVKD. The CDR3 DNA sequence: TGTGCCACCAGCCGGGACAGGGATTCACCCCTCCACTTT. Encoded protein: CATSRDRDSPLHF.

This chain joins TRBV19 and TRBJ1-1, with D perhaps TRBD1 (6 bases). V was shortened by 4 bases and J by 5 bases, with 14 bases between the two germline ends. From germline, CDR1 is LNHDA and CDR2 SQIVND (reference sequence). CDR3 length: 14 amino acids. CDR3 in amino acids: CASSTRGGGTEAFF. The CDR3 DNA follows: TGTGCCAGTAGTACCCGCGGGGGCGGGACTGAAGCTTTCTTT.

The chain links TRBV11-2 to TRBJ1-3, with 8 bases matching TRBD1. This CDR3 spans 17 amino acids. Trimming cost V 5 bases and J 0 bases; bases outside gene matches: 9. Germline loops: CDR1 SGHAT, CDR2 FQNNGV. CDR3 bases: TGTGCCAGCAGCGCCCGGGACAGGTCACTCTCTGGAAACACCATATATTTT. Encoded protein: CASSARDRSLSGNTIYF.

This chain uses TRBV6-2 or TRBV6-3 with TRBJ1-1; TRBD1 matches 8 bases. CDR3 length: 15 residues. The germline CDR1 and CDR2 sequences are MNHEY and SVGEGT. V was pared by 2 bases and J by 4 bases, with 6 bases of the junction left unmatched. The CDR3 sequence is CASSYRGQGVTEAFF. Here the CDR3 DNA reads TGTGCCAGCAGTTACCGAGGACAGGGCGTCACTGAAGCTTTCTTT.

This chain connects TRBV7-2 to TRBJ1-2, with a weak D call TRBD1 (5 bases). The CDR3 covers 14 residues. Germline-derived CDR1 and CDR2 are SGHTA and FQGNSA. Deletions cut 5 bases from V and 3 bases from J, with 13 bases between. The CDR3 nucleotides are TGTGCCAGCAGCCGTACGGCAGGGTACTATGGCTACACCTTC. This gives the protein CASSRTAGYYGYTF.

V usage is TRBV6-2 or TRBV6-3 and J usage is TRBJ2-6; tentatively, D is TRBD1 (7 bases). Deletions cut 2 bases from V and 0 bases from J, with 23 bases between. Germline V gives CDR1 MNHEY, CDR2 SVGEGT. The CDR3 covers 21 residues. CDR3 DNA: TGTGCCAGCAGTTACGTGACAGGGAGTGGAGGGTCGCGCTCTGGGGCCAACGTCCTGACTTTC. This translates into CASSYVTGSGGSRSGANVLTF.

This clone was found once. The chain couples TRBV5-6 to TRBJ1-6; unclear D gene. From germline, CDR1 is SGHDT and CDR2 YYEEEE. The V gene lost 0 bases and the J gene lost 8 bases, with 12 bases spanning the gap. The CDR3 has 15 residues. The CDR3 DNA reads TGTGCCAGCAGCTTGGATACCCTATATTATTCACCCCTCCACTTT. As protein: CASSLDTLYYSPLHF.

The chain has TRBV5-6 and TRBJ2-4, with a weak D call TRBD1 (8 bases). This CDR3 is 15 amino acids long. V lost 2 bases and J 9 bases, leaving 18 bases between the germline ends. In germline, CDR1 is SGHDT, CDR2 YYEEEE. CDR3: CASSFPPTGEGIQYF. The CDR3 DNA sequence: TGTGCCAGCAGCTTCCCCCCGACAGGGGAGGGCATTCAGTACTTC.